A single T cell receptor (beta chain) is shown here with its context. Its antigen is unknown. TCRdb ran MiXCR on the reads and lists one entry per CDR3 protein. Among 900,000 to 950,000 distinct CDR3 sequences listed, roughly 31% were seen once. The sample belongs to a study of T cell repertoires in cytomegalovirus infection. Study overall: CMV infection together with matching HLA type was indicated by public TCR beta signatures. Findings and limits, study-wide: Based on cumulative public TCR beta family frequency, carriers of CMV plus the relevant HLA were identified. There were HLA-C-restricted CMV-specific TCR beta clonotypes dominating the ex vivo response.

The V segment lost 0 bases and the J segment 2 bases; nucleotides outside the gene matches: 12. This CDR3 region has 19 residues. From germline, CDR1 is MNHEY and CDR2 SVGEGT. J is TRBJ1-5 and V is TRBV6-2 or TRBV6-3; TRBD1 aligns across 8 bases. The clonotype originates from a human donor in good health (CMV status not recorded). Some clones in this sample may be carry-over from other donors' samples. The input for sequencing was cultured CD8+ T cells from PBMCs, taken from culture after CMV antigen stimulation. The CDR3 nucleotides are TGTGCCAGCAGTTACTCGACTTCTTGGACAGGGTTGGGCAATCAGCCCCAGCATTTT. This encodes CASSYSTSWTGLGNQPQHF.